Reported below is one T cell receptor (beta chain). Germline CDR1 is SGDLS and CDR2 is YYNGEE. The CDR3 spans 16 residues. The germline V and J ends were trimmed by 3 bases and 5 bases, with 20 bases remaining between them. This entry belongs to a study of response to subunit inactivated influenza vaccine. Using its own MiXCR run on the RT-PCR reads, TCRdb lists one record per CDR3 protein. The data hold about 170,000 distinct CDR3 sequences, with about an eighth observed a single time. These records were also assigned to another study, of T cells expressing NK-cell markers. As reported in that work: Libraries used 5'RACE template switching adding universal primer site and UMIs. The TCR beta repertoires were obtained from sorted CD3+CD56+NKG2C+, CD3+CD56+NKG2C- and CD3+CD56-NKG2C+ T cells.

The input for sequencing was CD8+ T cells sorted from PBMCs, taken 11 to 12 days after vaccination. This clonotype was obtained from a middle-aged man who received an inactivated influenza vaccine. The rearrangement links TRBV9 to TRBJ2-5; possibly TRBD1 for D (7 bases). DNA of the CDR3: TGTGCCAGCAGCGCGGGGGACAGTGTTCACAGGGAGACCCAGTACTTC. Its translation is CASSAGDSVHRETQYF.